The clone carrying this T cell receptor beta chain has at least ten counts. TCRdb re-called the 5' RACE reads through MiXCR, storing one row per CDR3 protein. In the table there are tens of thousands of distinct CDR3 sequences, about 4.2% of which are singletons. This sample is part of a study of early T cells in non-severe SARS-CoV-2 infection. Trimming pared 5 bases from V and 9 bases from J, leaving 8 bases between. The germline V gene encodes CDR1 MGHRA and CDR2 YSYEKL. CDR3 length: 11 amino acids. Sequencing used whole blood. The rearrangement joins TRBV4-1 to TRBJ2-1; D call uncertain. This TCR was recovered from an adult who was a healthcare worker with PCR-confirmed SARS-CoV-2 infection or an uninfected control (not recorded which). CDR3: CASSASREQFF. DNA of the CDR3: TGCGCCAGCAGCGCCTCCCGTGAGCAGTTCTTC.